This passage covers 21 T cell receptor beta chains from one sample sequenced in a study of T cells in Graves' hyperthyroidism and ophthalmopathy. Amplification targeted TCR beta CDR3 regions from RNA transcripts. Researchers ran a first-round RT-PCR on the TCR CDR3 using the HTBI primer set. MiXCR was run by TCRdb on the multiplex PCR reads, yielding one entry per CDR3 protein. Among about 600,000 distinct CDR3 sequences listed, 13% to 15% were seen once. Sequenced sample: blood. Receptor source: a woman aged 45-65 years with Graves' ophthalmopathy.

Ten or more counts support this clonotype. The chain employs TRBV20-1 and TRBJ2-1; 8 bases match TRBD2. The CDR3 spans 15 residues. The ends lost 5 bases at V and 6 bases at J; junction bases unmatched: 12. Germline V lookup: CDR1 DFQATT, CDR2 SNEGSKA (reference sequence). CDR3: CSALNTGGPSNEQFF. CDR3 DNA: TGCAGTGCTCTGAATACGGGAGGGCCCTCCAATGAGCAGTTCTTC.

Many counts were recorded for this clonotype. J is TRBJ1-1 and V is TRBV30; D is perhaps TRBD1 (6 bases). The CDR3 length is 13 residues. CDR1 is GTSNPN and CDR2 is SVGIG in the germline V gene (reference sequence). Trimming shortened V by 0 bases and J by 5 bases, and 10 bases separated the two germline ends. The CDR3 sequence: CAWSVGGRTEAFF. The CDR3 DNA sequence: TGTGCCTGGAGTGTAGGGGGTCGGACTGAAGCTTTCTTT. Supplemented by reference TRBV30 and TRBJ1-1, the full variable domain reads SQTIHQWPATLVQPVGSPLSLECTVEGTSNPNLYWYRQAAGRGLQLLFYSVGIGQISSEVPQNLSASRPQDRQFILSSKKLLLSDSGFYLCAWSVGGRTEAFFGQGTRLTVV.

This clonotype was recorded at least ten times. The chain recombines TRBV28 with TRBJ1-1; perhaps TRBD1 as D (6 bases). The germline gives CDR1 MDHEN, CDR2 SYDVKM. Trimming took off 6 bases at V and 3 bases at J, with 14 bases between the two ends. The CDR3 runs to 14 residues. The CDR3 region has the DNA TGTGCCAGCAGGGAAGGACAGACCCACACTGAAGCTTTCTTT. It specifies CASREGQTHTEAFF.

The chain uses TRBV27 and TRBJ2-7; D uncertain. Trimming pared 5 bases from V and 0 bases from J, leaving 17 bases between. Germline CDR1 is MNHEY and CDR2 is SMNVEV (reference sequence). The CDR3 sequence is 16 residues long. The CDR3 bases are TGTGCCAGCAGTCGCTCTTCAGACCGTCTCTCCTACGAGCAGTACTTC. The encoded protein is CASSRSSDRLSYEQYF.

This clonotype was seen more than once but under ten times. This chain joins TRBV11-2 and TRBJ2-5, with a possible D match to TRBD1 (6 bases). The CDR3 spans 13 residues. V lost 8 bases to trimming and J lost 1 base, with 11 bases between them. Germline V gene lookup returns CDR1 SGHAT and CDR2 FQNNGV. In nucleotides, the CDR3 is TGTGCCAGCGGGACACTATTCCAAGAGACCCAGTACTTC. Translated, it gives CASGTLFQETQYF.

The count of this clonotype is one. This may be a read error: a much more frequent sequence differs by one nucleotide. The V gene is TRBV5-1, the J gene TRBJ2-2; the D gene is possibly TRBD2 (5 bases). The CDR3 is made up of 13 amino acids. The V and J ends lost 3 bases and 7 bases respectively, with 10 bases between them. From germline, CDR1 is SGHRS and CDR2 YFSETQ. The CDR3 region is CASSSNEGGELFF. The DNA for the CDR3 is TGCGCCAGCAGCTCGAATGAGGGCGGGGAGCTGTTTTTT.

Concerning this clonotype: This may stem from a read error, because a much larger clone lies one nucleotide away. J is TRBJ1-5 and V is TRBV27; tentative D call: TRBD1 (5 bases). The CDR3 has 15 residues. The V gene's germline CDR1 is MNHEY and CDR2 SMNVEV (reference sequence). CDR3 nucleotide sequence: TGTGCCAGCAGTTTATGGGGGTATAGCAATCAGCCCAAGCATTTT. It translates to CASSLWGYSNQPKHF.

This clonotype was seen more than once but under ten times. The chain combines TRBV28 with TRBJ2-1; possibly TRBD2 for D (5 bases). CDR1 is MDHEN, CDR2 SYDVKM, per germline. CDR3 length: 12 residues. Trimming took 6 bases from V and 15 from J, leaving 18 bases between them. In nucleotides, the CDR3 is TGTGCCAGCAGCACTCCAGTGCGTGGACTGTTCTTC. It is translated as CASSTPVRGLFF.

The sample holds many counts of this clonotype. V gene TRBV27 combines with J gene TRBJ2-3; 8 bases map to TRBD1. Germline V gene sequence: CDR1 MNHEY, CDR2 SMNVEV (reference sequence). V lost 5 bases, J lost 3 bases, and 16 bases stayed unmatched. The CDR3 runs 18 residues. The CDR3 DNA is TGTGCCAGCAGTCCAAGCCTCCAACAGGGGGTGACGACAGATACGCAGTATTTT. Amino acids: CASSPSLQQGVTTDTQYF.

The chain is built from TRBV28 and TRBJ2-2; 11 bases are shared with TRBD2. V gave up 5 bases and J gave up 6 bases; unmatched junction bases: 5. Germline lookup yields CDR1 MDHEN and CDR2 SYDVKM. The CDR3 length is 15 residues. CDR3 coding DNA: TGTGCCAGCAGTGATAGCGGGAGGGCCCCCGGGGAGCTGTTTTTT. This gives the protein CASSDSGRAPGELFF.

The chain employs TRBV9 and TRBJ1-5; D gene ambiguous. The ends were cut back, 0 bases at V and 0 bases at J, with 7 bases in the middle. Per germline, CDR1 SGDLS and CDR2 YYNGEE. CDR3 length: 15 amino acids. The CDR3 DNA sequence: TGTGCCAGCAGCGTAGACGGGAATAGCAATCAGCCCCAGCATTTT. This gives the protein CASSVDGNSNQPQHF.

This clonotype was seen a few times. This sequence joins TRBV10-3 and TRBJ2-5; TRBD1 or TRBD2 may be the D gene (5 bases each). The CDR3 is 14 residues long. Germline-derived CDR1 and CDR2 are ENHRY and SYGVKD. V shed 4 bases and J shed 7 bases, with 16 bases lying between them. The CDR3, as DNA: TGTGCCATCAGTGTTGGGGGTACGGTTGTGACCCAGTACTTC. Its translation: CAISVGGTVVTQYF.

The V gene is TRBV4-3, the J gene TRBJ2-3; D gene unclear. Germline CDR1 and CDR2: LGHNA and YSLEER. The CDR3 runs to 15 residues. Trimming took 0 bases from V and 2 from J, leaving 9 bases between them. For the CDR3, the DNA is TGCGCCAGCAGCCAAGAGGGCCATTCCACAGATACGCAGTATTTT. It codes for CASSQEGHSTDTQYF.

The rearrangement uses TRBV10-3 and TRBJ1-2; tentative D call: TRBD1 (5 bases). This CDR3 comprises 13 residues. With 0 bases removed from V and 8 bases from J, the gap between germline ends came to 10 bases. Looked up from germline, CDR1 is ENHRY and CDR2 is SYGVKD. CDR3 loop: CAISESPGKGYTF. CDR3 DNA: TGTGCCATCAGTGAGTCCCCAGGGAAAGGCTACACCTTC.

Many counts were recorded for this clonotype. This chain joins TRBV7-2 and TRBJ2-1; 11 positions agree with TRBD2. Germline assignment: CDR1 SGHTA and CDR2 FQGNSA. After removal of 0 bases from V and 5 bases from J, the junction contained 3 bases not matched to a gene. The CDR3 runs to 16 residues. In DNA, the CDR3 is TGTGCCAGCAGCTTAGCCGGGACTAGCGGCCACAATGAGCAGTTCTTC. Protein sequence: CASSLAGTSGHNEQFF.

This clonotype has a handful of counts. V is TRBV20-1 and J is TRBJ2-1; D not certain. V lost 3 bases and J lost 0, with 9 bases in between. The CDR3 consists of 14 residues. Germline V lookup: CDR1 DFQATT, CDR2 SNEGSKA (reference sequence). Written as DNA, the CDR3 is TGCAGTGCTAGTTATTTTAGCTCCTACAATGAGCAGTTCTTC. Its translation: CSASYFSSYNEQFF.

The sample holds many counts of this clonotype. The rearrangement uses TRBV12-3 or TRBV12-4 and TRBJ1-1; D unresolved. The CDR3 runs 13 residues. Trimming shortened V by 6 bases and J by 1 base, and 9 bases separated the two germline ends. The CDR3 bases are TGTGCCAGCAGCCGAATACCGAACACTGAAGCTTTCTTT. Translation gives CASSRIPNTEAFF.

The chain combines TRBV4-3 with TRBJ1-2; D remains unclear. The germline V gene has CDR1 LGHNA and CDR2 YSLEER. Trimming left V 1 base short and J 3 bases short, with 12 bases between. This CDR3 spans 15 amino acids. CDR3 in amino acids: CASSQGQNTDYGYTF. CDR3 nucleotides: TGCGCCAGCAGCCAAGGCCAGAACACGGACTATGGCTACACCTTC.

The rearrangement joins TRBV19 to TRBJ1-2; possible D gene TRBD1, 5 bases. CDR1 is LNHDA, CDR2 SQIVND, per germline (reference sequence). The V end lost 7 bases, the J end lost 5 bases, and 14 bases lay between the germline ends. The CDR3 consists of 13 residues. The CDR3 protein is CASIGTEAYGYTF. For the CDR3, the DNA is TGTGCCAGTATTGGGACGGAAGCTTATGGCTACACCTTC.

This clonotype was counted many times. The chain couples TRBV6-1 to TRBJ2-7, with D perhaps TRBD1 (5 bases). The CDR3 runs 16 residues. V lost 3 bases to trimming and J lost 4 bases, with 19 bases between them. Germline V gives CDR1 MNHNS, CDR2 SASEGT. The CDR3 region is CASSDLSPVREYEQYF. CDR3 bases: TGTGCCAGCAGTGACCTGTCCCCGGTCAGGGAATACGAGCAGTACTTC.

This clonotype was observed many times. The V gene is TRBV7-9, the J gene TRBJ2-1, with D uncertain. This CDR3 spans 11 amino acids. The germline CDR1 and CDR2 sequences are SEHNR and FQNEAQ (reference sequence). V was clipped by 3 bases and J by 9 bases, with 6 bases between them. The CDR3: CASSLHPEQFF. The CDR3 nucleotides are TGTGCCAGCAGCTTGCATCCTGAGCAGTTCTTC. Together with reference TRBV7-9 and TRBJ2-1, the CDR3 gives the full variable domain: DTGVSQNPRHKITKRGQNVTFRCDPISEHNRLYWYRQTLGQGPEFLTYFQNEAQLEKSRLLSDRFSAERPKGSFSTLEIQRTEQGDSAMYLCASSLHPEQFFGPGTRLTVL.